The 21 T cell receptor beta chains below all came from one sample that was sequenced in a study of Ad26.COV2.S vaccination and SARS-CoV-2 variants. Clones were read by immunoSEQ multiplex PCR, and TCRdb kept only the in-frame ones, dropping some. The sample holds about 480,000 clones, around 90% seen once. The treatment is: around 19 received Ad26.COV2.S at low or high dose, single or two shots; a few received placebo; per-sample allocation not given. Sampling happened 63 days after the first vaccine or placebo injection. Sequenced here: peripheral blood, sampled in a trial of Ad26.COV2.S vaccine versus placebo. The receptors originated from a person between 18 and 60 years old who received the Ad26.COV2.S COVID-19 vaccine or a placebo.

The CDR3 region is CASSLGVETQYF. The CDR3 region has the DNA TGTGCCAGCAGTTTGGGGGTTGAGACCCAGTACTTC. This sequence joins TRBV12-3 or TRBV12-4 and TRBJ2-5; TRBD1 or TRBD2 may be the D gene (5 bases each). This CDR3 is built from 12 residues. V lost 3 bases, J lost 5 bases, and 7 bases lay in between.

As DNA, the CDR3 is TGCGCCAGCTCGCGGGAGGGAGTGAGGTCACCCCTCCACTTT. Its translation: CASSREGVRSPLHF. The rearrangement uses TRBV5-1 and TRBJ1-6; D is uncertain. Germline lookup yields CDR1 SGHRS and CDR2 YFSETQ. Trimming removed 7 bases from V and 10 bases from J, with 18 bases in between. There are 14 residues in the CDR3.

The chain uses TRBV5-1 and TRBJ1-4; the D gene is possibly TRBD1 (6 bases). The CDR3 totals 14 residues. V gave up 4 bases and J gave up 7 bases, with 14 bases separating them. From germline, CDR1 is SGHRS and CDR2 YFSETQ. CDR3 loop: CASSPGGLGEKLFF. The CDR3 bases are TGCGCCAGCAGCCCCGGGGGCTTAGGTGAAAAACTGTTTTTT.

The chain employs TRBV9 and TRBJ2-7; perhaps TRBD1 as D (5 bases). The CDR3 covers 15 residues. The V end was cut by 4 bases, the J end by 2 bases, with 16 bases between. Per germline, CDR1 SGDLS and CDR2 YYNGEE. Here the CDR3 reads CASSPDPKGTYEQYF. CDR3 sequence (DNA): TGTGCCAGCAGCCCGGACCCTAAGGGGACCTACGAGCAGTACTTC.

The rearrangement uses TRBV29-1 and TRBJ1-1, with TRBD1 as a possible D gene (5 bases). Per germline, CDR1 SQVTM and CDR2 ANQGSEA. CDR3 length: 14 amino acids. V was cut by 4 bases and J by 1 base, with 13 bases left in between. The DNA for the CDR3 is TGCAGCGTTGCCCCCGGGACGGGGAACACTGAAGCTTTCTTT. The encoded protein is CSVAPGTGNTEAFF.

This clone was seen only a few times. V and J are TRBV30 and TRBJ2-1; the match to TRBD2 covers 8 bases. The germline V gene has CDR1 GTSNPN and CDR2 SVGIG (reference sequence). CDR3 size: 16 residues. V dropped 4 bases and J dropped 4; count of bases not matched to a gene: 12. CDR3 bases: TGTGCCTGGATTCCCCCCGACGGGAGGGTTTACAATGAGCAGTTCTTC. This sequence encodes CAWIPPDGRVYNEQFF.

The V call is TRBV27, the J call TRBJ2-1; 8 bases map to TRBD2. V dropped 3 bases and J dropped 4; count of bases not matched to a gene: 11. Per the germline V gene, CDR1 is MNHEY and CDR2 is SMNVEV (reference sequence). CDR3 length equals 17 residues. The CDR3 reads CASSFYPSRGGYNEQFF. Written as DNA, the CDR3 is TGTGCCAGCAGTTTTTATCCGAGTCGGGGGGGATACAATGAGCAGTTCTTC.

This chain connects TRBV10-3 to TRBJ2-7; D call uncertain. CDR3 length: 15 amino acids. Germline assignment: CDR1 ENHRY and CDR2 SYGVKD. Trimming cost V 6 bases and J 2 bases, with 17 bases left between them. CDR3 sequence reads: CAIRGSDSAAYEQYF. CDR3 bases: TGTGCCATCAGGGGGTCGGATAGTGCGGCCTACGAGCAGTACTTC.

The chain joins TRBV2 to TRBJ2-1, with D uncertain. V lost 6 bases to trimming and J lost 8 bases, with 11 bases between them. The CDR3 totals 12 residues. Germline V gene data show CDR1 as SNHLY and CDR2 as FYNNEI. CDR3 residues: CASSSGWYEQFF. CDR3 nucleotide sequence: TGTGCCAGCAGCTCTGGGTGGTATGAGCAGTTCTTC.

The V gene is TRBV6-1, the J gene TRBJ2-1; D might be TRBD2 (5 bases). V lost 1 base to trimming and J lost 5 bases, with 21 bases between them. The CDR3 sequence is 18 residues long. CDR1 and CDR2 (germline): MNHNS, SASEGT. In nucleotides, the CDR3 is TGTGCCAGCAGTGAAGGCCCCCAGCGAGGGCGGAACGACAATGAGCAGTTCTTC. Its protein is CASSEGPQRGRNDNEQFF.

The chain employs TRBV11-2 and TRBJ2-3; D call uncertain. The germline gives CDR1 SGHAT, CDR2 FQNNGV. The CDR3 length is 14 residues. V was trimmed by 3 bases and J by 2 bases, leaving 9 bases between them. CDR3 nucleotide sequence: TGTGCCAGCAGCTTCTTCCAGATCACAGATACGCAGTATTTT. This codes for CASSFFQITDTQYF.

The CDR3 DNA follows: TGTGCCAGCAGCCCTGGGGGCTCTGGGGCCAACGTCCTGACTTTC. Encoded protein: CASSPGGSGANVLTF. The chain combines TRBV9 with TRBJ2-6, with D possibly being TRBD1 or TRBD2 (5 bases each). The V gene's germline CDR1 is SGDLS and CDR2 YYNGEE. The CDR3 length is 15 residues. Trimming stripped 4 bases from V and 0 bases from J, with 8 bases between. Drawing the rest from reference TRBV9 and TRBJ2-6, the complete variable domain is DSGVTQTPKHLITATGQRVTLRCSPRSGDLSVYWYQQSLDQGLQFLIQYYNGEERAKGNILERFSAQQFPDLHSELNLSSLELGDSALYFCASSPGGSGANVLTFGAGSRLTVL.

This clone was observed a single time. The rearrangement uses TRBV2 and TRBJ1-2; 10 nucleotides align to TRBD1. The CDR3 is made up of 15 amino acids. V dropped 3 bases and J dropped 8; count of bases not matched to a gene: 9. Germline V gives CDR1 SNHLY, CDR2 FYNNEI. In nucleotides, the CDR3 is TGTGCCAGCAGTGACTTACCCGGGACAGGGGACGGCTACACCTTC. This gives the protein CASSDLPGTGDGYTF.

This chain connects TRBV25-1 to TRBJ2-5; 14 bases align to TRBD2. The CDR3 sequence is 17 residues long. Trimming removed 8 bases from V and 1 base from J; junction bases left unmatched: 9. Germline CDR1 is MGHDK and CDR2 is SYGVNS. For the CDR3, the DNA is TGTGCCAGCGCTAGACTAGCGGGAGGGCCCCTCCAAGAGACCCAGTACTTC. Its translation: CASARLAGGPLQETQYF.

This rearrangement joins TRBV19 to TRBJ2-6; D perhaps matches TRBD2 (6 bases). The CDR3 extends over 18 amino acids. The V end was cut by 7 bases, the J end by 0 bases, with 19 bases between. Germline CDR1 is LNHDA and CDR2 is SQIVND (reference sequence). The CDR3 DNA reads TGTGCCAGTACCACATTGGGGGGTAGGGGCTCTGGGGCCAACGTCCTGACTTTC. Translated, it gives CASTTLGGRGSGANVLTF.

The chain uses TRBV18 and TRBJ1-1; no reliable D call. V dropped 5 bases and J dropped 10 bases, with 17 bases sitting between them. The CDR3 consists of 13 residues. Germline values: CDR1 KGHSH, CDR2 LQKENI. CDR3 bases: TGTGCCAGCTCAACAACCGGGGTTCCTGGAGCTTTCTTT. Residues: CASSTTGVPGAFF.

V usage is TRBV2 and J usage is TRBJ2-3; a weak D match, TRBD1 (5 bases). V shed 3 bases and J shed 3 bases, with 13 bases lying between them. The germline CDR1 and CDR2 sequences are SNHLY and FYNNEI. The CDR3 is 15 amino acids. CDR3 sequence (DNA): TGTGCCAGCAGTGATGGGCAAGGGGAAACAGATACGCAGTATTTT. Encoded protein: CASSDGQGETDTQYF.

This chain connects TRBV6-2 or TRBV6-3 to TRBJ1-1; 7 nucleotides align to TRBD1. The CDR3 is made up of 17 amino acids. CDR1 is MNHEY, CDR2 SVGEGT, per germline. V lost 0 bases, J lost 1 base, and 8 bases stayed unmatched. The chain's CDR3 is CASSYSRQGRGNTEAFF. CDR3 coding DNA: TGTGCCAGCAGTTACTCGAGACAGGGACGGGGGAACACTGAAGCTTTCTTT.

The chain employs TRBV28 and TRBJ2-5, with TRBD1 matching over 7 bases. The CDR3 covers 16 residues. After removal of 4 bases from V and 1 base from J, the junction contained 9 bases not matched to a gene. In germline, CDR1 is MDHEN, CDR2 SYDVKM. DNA of the CDR3: TGTGCCAGCAGTTCCTACGGGGCAGGGGGCCAAGAGACCCAGTACTTC. Translated: CASSSYGAGGQETQYF.

The V and J genes are TRBV6-5 and TRBJ2-7; D not certain. Germline V gene data show CDR1 as MNHEY and CDR2 as SVGAGI. The CDR3 totals 13 residues. The V gene lost 8 bases and the J gene lost 3 bases, with 14 bases spanning the gap. In DNA form, the CDR3 reads TGTGCCAGCTCCCAGGTGGAAAACTACGAGCAGTACTTC. It encodes CASSQVENYEQYF.

V gene TRBV7-2 combines with J gene TRBJ2-4; 13 bases align to TRBD2. The ends lost 6 bases at V and 0 bases at J; junction bases unmatched: 11. Germline V gene data show CDR1 as SGHTA and CDR2 as FQGNSA. The CDR3 contains 19 residues. The CDR3 DNA follows: TGTGCCAGCAGTCCAACCGGGACTAGCGGGACCCTAGCCAAAAACATTCAGTACTTC. Protein sequence: CASSPTGTSGTLAKNIQYF.